These T cell receptor beta chains were read from a single sample in a study of T cell responses to AZD1222 COVID-19 vaccine. Repertoires were generated with immunoSEQ multiplex PCR, while TCRdb's copy carries only in-frame clones and drops some. The data contain under 150,000 clones, roughly 90% of them seen just once; the ten biggest clones take up 1.5% to 2%. The sequencing used peripheral blood, collected 28 days after the second AZD1222 dose. Receptors originate from an adult who received the AZD1222 COVID-19 vaccine. Both conserved end residues are part of each CDR3. The order of the fields is D gene, V gene, J gene, clone size, CDR3 protein, CDR3 DNA. D genes are given only for firm matches. A row's size may be missing; if present it is once, few, many or a size class.

TRBD1	TRBV28	TRBJ2-3	few	CASSARWTGQYF	TGTGCCAGCAGTGCGAGGTGGACAGGACAGTATTTT
NA	TRBV24-1	TRBJ1-5	NA	CATSHYSNQPQHF	TGTGCCACCAGCCACTATAGCAATCAGCCCCAGCATTTT
NA	TRBV28	TRBJ1-5	few	CASRSVGVQPQHF	TGTGCCAGCAGGTCCGTTGGCGTTCAGCCCCAGCATTTT
TRBD1	TRBV7-2	TRBJ1-1	NA	CASSLGTGGVWEAFF	TGTGCCAGCAGCTTAGGTACAGGGGGGGTTTGGGAAGCTTTCTTT
TRBD1	TRBV6-5	TRBJ1-2	NA	CASSVGTGGDYGYTF	TGTGCCAGCAGCGTAGGGACAGGGGGAGACTATGGCTACACCTTC
NA	TRBV3-1/TRBV3-2	TRBJ2-3	NA	CASTRDIITDTQYF	TGTGCCAGCACCAGGGACATTATCACAGATACGCAGTATTTT
TRBD1	TRBV5-1	TRBJ1-1	NA	CASSLQGPPPEAFF	TGCGCCAGCAGCTTACAGGGGCCGCCCCCAGAAGCTTTCTTT
TRBD1	TRBV19	TRBJ2-5	once	CASSIGGTGVRYQETQYF	TGTGCCAGTAGTATAGGGGGGACAGGGGTGAGGTACCAAGAGACCCAGTACTTC
TRBD1	TRBV10-1	TRBJ2-7	NA	CASARGTGEYEQYF	TGCGCCAGCGCGCGAGGGACAGGGGAGTACGAGCAGTACTTC
NA	TRBV5-1	TRBJ2-1	NA	CASSLSPSSYNEQFF	TGCGCCAGCAGCTTATCACCGAGCTCCTACAATGAGCAGTTCTTC
NA	TRBV28	TRBJ1-5	few	CASSQDTPGNQPQHF	TGTGCCAGCAGTCAGGACACCCCCGGGAATCAGCCCCAGCATTTT